The 23 T cell receptor beta chains below were found in one sample sequenced in a study of molecular identifiers for immune sequencing clone quantification (dated 2018 in TCRdb). The library was built by means of PCR. Sequencer: Illumina HiSeq 4000. Clones were called with MiXCR by TCRdb after fastp trimmed the public reads at Q25, and only in-frame beta chains were retained. Duplicate CDR3 protein sequences are folded into a single record with the most common DNA and genes. In all, the sample holds about 640,000 distinct CDR3 sequences, and just under 20% of those were seen once. The ten largest clones capture roughly 0.83% of the sample. The sample taken for sequencing was naive CD8+ T cells from blood, with Jurkat cell RNA spiked in. The sample's cell subset or site label is to be understood as: FACS-sorted CD8+CD4-CCR7+CD45RA+ naive T cells. The receptors stem from a human donor in good health. Some libraries in this study had Jurkat cell RNA spiked in.

A word on this clonotype: This may stem from a read error, because a much larger clone lies one nucleotide away. The final CDR3 position lacks the conserved phenylalanine or tryptophan, pointing to a likely read error. The chain links TRBV5-6 to TRBJ2-3; the D gene is possibly TRBD2 (6 bases). The V end was cut by 3 bases, the J end by 5 bases, with 13 bases between. The CDR3 runs 14 residues. Germline assignment: CDR1 SGHDT and CDR2 YYEEEE. CDR3 coding DNA: TGTGCCAGCAGCTATTCCGGGAGCTTAGATACGCAGTATCTT. It codes for CASSYSGSLDTQYL.

This chain uses TRBV2 with TRBJ2-5; TRBD2 might be the D (6 bases). The CDR3 loop spans 14 amino acids. V shed 6 bases and J shed 2 bases, with 13 bases lying between them. CDR1 is SNHLY, CDR2 FYNNEI, per germline. Here the CDR3 reads CASREGWGQETQYF. For the CDR3, the DNA is TGTGCCAGCAGGGAGGGATGGGGGCAAGAGACCCAGTACTTC.

This clonotype came up many times. V gene TRBV6-5 combines with J gene TRBJ2-5; D might be TRBD1 (5 bases). The CDR3 runs to 15 residues. Germline V gene lookup returns CDR1 MNHEY and CDR2 SVGAGI. The V end was cut by 4 bases, the J end by 2 bases, with 14 bases between. DNA for the CDR3: TGTGCCAGCAGTTCCCTTGGACACCAACAAGAGACCCAGTACTTC. It encodes CASSSLGHQQETQYF.

Regarding this clonotype: Just one base apart from a much larger clone, this may be a read error. The missing conserved phenylalanine or tryptophan at the end of this CDR3 makes a read error likely. The rearrangement uses TRBV5-3 and TRBJ1-5; tentatively, D is TRBD1 (5 bases). TRBV5-3 is an open reading frame, and its role is uncertain. The CDR3 runs 15 residues. The CDR3, as DNA: TGTGCCAGCAGCTGGGACGGTGATAGCAATCAGCCCCAGCATCTT. It yields the protein CASSWDGDSNQPQHL.

This clonotype was observed at least ten times. The CDR3 sequence: CASSLLTGELFF. The CDR3 DNA is TGTGCCAGCAGCCTCCTAACCGGGGAGCTGTTTTTT. The V gene is TRBV27, the J gene TRBJ2-2; no reliable D call. CDR3 length: 12 residues. From germline, CDR1 is MNHEY and CDR2 SMNVEV (reference sequence). V lost 6 bases and J 5 bases, leaving 7 bases between the germline ends.

This clonotype was observed a few times. This sequence joins TRBV4-3 and TRBJ2-7, with 8 bases aligning to TRBD1. The CDR3 spans 15 residues. Germline V gene lookup returns CDR1 LGHNA and CDR2 YSLEER. The J segment lost 3 bases and the V segment lost 0 bases, leaving 4 bases of the junction unmatched. The CDR3 is CASSQDFRGLYEQYF. In nucleotides, the CDR3 is TGCGCCAGCAGCCAAGATTTCAGGGGGCTCTACGAGCAGTACTTC.

Note on this clonotype: This likely comes from a read error, as the CDR3 has no conserved phenylalanine or tryptophan at its end. The J gene is TRBJ2-7, the V gene TRBV5-8, with no clear D. V was shortened by 1 base and J by 0 bases, with 11 bases between the two germline ends. This CDR3 spans 15 amino acids. Germline V lookup: CDR1 SGHTS, CDR2 YDEGEE. The CDR3 here is CASSLNPAGSYEQYL. CDR3 coding DNA: TGTGCCAGCAGCTTGAATCCGGCAGGCTCCTACGAGCAGTACCTC.

The sample holds many counts of this clonotype. The chain combines TRBV29-1 with TRBJ2-7, with TRBD2 matching 7 bases. Trimming removed 1 base from V and 3 bases from J; junction bases left unmatched: 3. Per germline, CDR1 SQVTM and CDR2 ANQGSEA. This CDR3 comprises 13 residues. This CDR3 is CSVEGGSLYEQYF. CDR3 sequence (DNA): TGCAGCGTTGAAGGCGGGAGTCTCTACGAGCAGTACTTC.

The table lists this clonotype with many counts. The chain combines TRBV6-2 or TRBV6-3 with TRBJ1-5; 8 bases map to TRBD1. Germline CDR1 MNHEY, CDR2 SVGEGT. Germline trimming cut 7 bases from V and 7 bases from J; bases unmatched to any gene: 6. The length of the CDR3 is 13 residues. CDR3 loop: CASKGQGYQPQHF. The CDR3 coding sequence is TGTGCCAGCAAAGGACAGGGCTACCAGCCCCAGCATTTT.

The rearrangement joins TRBV19 to TRBJ2-1, with D unresolved. Germline loops: CDR1 LNHDA, CDR2 SQIVND (reference sequence). The V and J ends lost 1 base and 0 bases respectively, with 10 bases between them. This CDR3 has 16 amino acids. CDR3 residues: CASSIGGPSSYNEQFF. DNA of the CDR3: TGTGCCAGTAGTATAGGCGGTCCAAGCTCCTACAATGAGCAGTTCTTC.

The sample holds a few counts of this clonotype. J is TRBJ2-7 and V is TRBV7-6; the match to TRBD1 covers 8 bases. J gave up 3 bases and V 2 bases, and 9 bases lay outside the gene matches. The CDR3 is 16 residues long. Germline CDR1 SGHVS, CDR2 FNYEAQ. The CDR3 reads CASSLSTGTGYYEQYF. For the CDR3, the DNA is TGTGCCAGCAGCTTATCGACCGGGACAGGCTACTACGAGCAGTACTTC.

This clonotype was picked up many times. The rearrangement joins TRBV24-1 to TRBJ2-1, with 8 bases fitting TRBD2. This CDR3 has 15 amino acids. After removal of 4 bases from V and 4 bases from J, the junction contained 5 bases not matched to a gene. The germline gives CDR1 KGHDR, CDR2 SFDVKD. The CDR3 sequence: CATSEDASGYNEQFF. The CDR3 DNA reads as TGTGCCACCAGTGAAGACGCTAGCGGGTACAATGAGCAGTTCTTC.

Note on this clonotype: Possible read error: a much larger clone is one base away. This chain connects TRBV2 to TRBJ1-1; the D gene is possibly TRBD1 (5 bases). The ends were cut back, 0 bases at V and 3 bases at J, with 11 bases in the middle. Germline V gives CDR1 SNHLY, CDR2 FYNNEI. This CDR3 region has 15 residues. The CDR3 spells CASSEAGLVYTEAFF. The CDR3 bases are TGTGCCAGCAGTGAAGCGGGACTGGTCTACACTGAAGCTTTCTTT.

At least ten counts were recorded for this clonotype. V usage is TRBV7-2 and J usage is TRBJ2-1, with D possibly TRBD1 on 6 matching bases. Germline V lookup: CDR1 SGHTA, CDR2 FQGNSA. The V end was cut by 8 bases, the J end by 0 bases, with 14 bases between. The CDR3 has 15 residues. The CDR3 is CASADTGISYNEQFF. The CDR3 nucleotides are TGTGCCAGCGCTGATACAGGGATCTCCTACAATGAGCAGTTCTTC.

The chain uses TRBV30 and TRBJ2-7; D remains ambiguous. Trimming removed 0 bases at V and 5 bases at J, with 14 bases between. The CDR3 runs to 14 residues. Per the germline V gene, CDR1 is GTSNPN and CDR2 is SVGIG (reference sequence). The CDR3 coding sequence is TGTGCCTGGAGTGTACTGTCGGGTATTAACGAGCAGTACTTC. Protein product: CAWSVLSGINEQYF.

Ten or more counts support this clonotype. The V gene is TRBV5-3, the J gene TRBJ2-1; TRBD2 matches 8 bases. TRBV5-3 has ORF status, its function being uncertain. The CDR3 is 17 residues long. The V and J ends lost 5 bases and 1 base, in that order; junction bases with no gene match: 11. The CDR3 nucleotides are TGTGCCAGAAGACCCGGGACTAGTTCGTATTCCTACAATGAGCAGTTCTTC. This encodes CARRPGTSSYSYNEQFF.

This clonotype was counted ten times or more. V is TRBV5-1 and J is TRBJ2-6; 9 nucleotides line up with TRBD1. Germline CDR1 is SGHRS and CDR2 is YFSETQ. Losses at the gene ends were 8 bases for V and 1 base for J; bases not matched to a gene: 10. The CDR3 covers 17 residues. The CDR3 sequence: CASLNRDRVSGANVLTF. The CDR3 bases are TGCGCCAGTCTAAACCGGGACAGGGTTTCTGGGGCCAACGTCCTGACTTTC.

This chain uses TRBV4-3 with TRBJ2-2, with 7 bases aligning to TRBD2. V shed 3 bases and J 7 bases; nucleotides not matched to a gene: 11. Germline CDR1 is LGHNA and CDR2 is YSLEER. The CDR3 extends over 16 amino acids. As DNA, the CDR3 is TGCGCCAGCAGCCACGCCCGGGTGGCGGGAGACGGGGAGCTGTTTTTT. As protein: CASSHARVAGDGELFF.

A note on this clonotype: A much larger clone differs by one base, so this may be a read error. V usage is TRBV4-2 and J usage is TRBJ2-7; 14 bases are shared with TRBD2. The V and J ends lost 4 bases and 4 bases, in that order; junction bases with no gene match: 6. From germline, CDR1 is LGHNA and CDR2 YNFKEQ. The CDR3 loop spans 16 amino acids. This CDR3 reads CASSPRLAGGPYEQYF. The DNA for the CDR3 is TGTGCCAGCAGCCCGCGACTAGCGGGAGGGCCTTACGAGCAGTACTTC.

This clonotype was detected ten times or more. The V call is TRBV27, the J call TRBJ2-6; D unclear. V dropped 2 bases and J dropped 0 bases, with 14 bases sitting between them. The CDR3 runs to 18 residues. The V gene's germline CDR1 is MNHEY and CDR2 SMNVEV (reference sequence). The CDR3 sequence: CASSLKRVIGSGANVLTF. For the CDR3, the DNA is TGTGCCAGCAGTTTAAAAAGGGTTATAGGCTCTGGGGCCAACGTCCTGACTTTC. Together with reference TRBV27 and TRBJ2-6, the CDR3 gives the full variable domain: EAQVTQNPRYLITVTGKKLTVTCSQNMNHEYMSWYRQDPGLGLRQIYYSMNVEVTDKGDVPEGYKVSRKEKRNFPLILESPSPNQTSLYFCASSLKRVIGSGANVLTFGAGSRLTVL.

There are a few counts of this clonotype. The chain has TRBV19 and TRBJ2-3; D uncertain. Trimming pared 7 bases from V and 2 bases from J, leaving 19 bases between. This CDR3 has 16 residues. CDR1 and CDR2 from the germline V gene are LNHDA and SQIVND (reference sequence). The CDR3 loop is CASTQGGAAYTDTQYF. Here the CDR3 DNA reads TGTGCCAGTACCCAAGGCGGAGCCGCGTACACAGATACGCAGTATTTT.

The table lists this clonotype with many counts. The CDR3 region has the DNA TGTGCCAGCAGTTTTAAGGGACTGAACACTGAAGCTTTCTTT. Translating it yields CASSFKGLNTEAFF. V usage is TRBV27 and J usage is TRBJ1-1, with D perhaps TRBD1 (5 bases). V was clipped by 3 bases and J by 0 bases, with 8 bases between them. Germline V CDR1 and CDR2: MNHEY, SMNVEV (reference sequence). CDR3 size: 14 residues.

This clonotype was picked up a small number of times. Given a much more abundant clone one base away, this may be a read error. Likely a read error: the CDR3 ends without its conserved phenylalanine or tryptophan. V gene TRBV6-2 or TRBV6-3 combines with J gene TRBJ1-1; the match to TRBD1 covers 7 bases. J was trimmed by 6 bases and V by 4 bases; bases with no gene match: 14. There are 16 residues in the CDR3. Looked up from germline, CDR1 is MNHEY and CDR2 is SVGEGT. CDR3: CASSSLDRASTSEAFS. The CDR3 nucleotides read TGTGCCAGCAGTTCCTTAGACAGGGCCAGTACTTCTGAAGCTTTCTCT.